The 24 T cell receptor beta chains in this list originate from one sample, sequenced in a study of long-term antiretroviral therapy in people with HIV. At the survey level, the v3.0 immunoSEQ assay was run. This table comes from immunoSEQ multiplex PCR, and its TCRdb copy is limited to in-frame clones, with some not included. The top ten hold roughly 15% of the sample, which has tens of thousands of clones, around 82% seen once. This specimen consisted of unsorted PBMCs, obtained 2.9 years after starting antiretroviral therapy. The source of these receptors is a woman aged 30 to 39 with HIV.

This chain uses TRBV7-9 with TRBJ2-3, with TRBD2 identical over 11 bases. Germline lookup yields CDR1 SEHNR and CDR2 FQNEAQ (reference sequence). V shed 1 base, J shed 6 bases, and the junction held 3 bases outside the gene matches. CDR3 size: 15 residues. The CDR3 coding sequence is TGTGCCAGCAGCTTAGGTAGCGGGGGGGCGGATACGCAGTATTTT. The encoded protein is CASSLGSGGADTQYF.

The V call is TRBV15, the J call TRBJ2-1; D may correspond to TRBD1 or TRBD2 (6 bases each). The CDR3 is 15 residues long. Germline CDR1 LNHNV, CDR2 YYDKDF (reference sequence). V lost 7 bases to trimming and J lost 4 bases, with 17 bases between them. CDR3 sequence reads: CATTDNGGLYNEQFF. Written as DNA, the CDR3 is TGTGCCACCACAGACAACGGGGGCCTTTACAATGAGCAGTTCTTC.

The chain couples TRBV5-4 to TRBJ2-3; D might be TRBD2 (6 bases). Per the germline V gene, CDR1 is SGHNT and CDR2 is YYREEE (reference sequence). The CDR3 extends over 16 amino acids. With 2 bases removed from V and 2 bases from J, the gap between germline ends came to 15 bases. The CDR3 DNA reads TGTGCCAGCAGCTTAGGAGGGTGGTCCCTCACAGATACGCAGTATTTT. Amino acids: CASSLGGWSLTDTQYF.

V and J are TRBV18 and TRBJ2-3; D gene uncertain. This CDR3 is 15 amino acids long. Trimming shortened V by 6 bases and J by 4 bases, and 17 bases separated the two germline ends. Germline V CDR1 and CDR2: KGHSH, LQKENI. The chain's CDR3 is CASSPSTGRADTQYF. CDR3 coding DNA: TGTGCCAGCTCCCCCTCGACTGGCCGCGCAGATACGCAGTATTTT.

The chain has TRBV6-5 and TRBJ1-6, with D uncertain. CDR1 MNHEY and CDR2 SVGAGI come from the germline V gene. The CDR3 contains 15 residues. V shed 4 bases and J shed 4 bases, with 11 bases lying between them. The CDR3 loop is CASSSGQNYNSPLHF. The CDR3 DNA sequence: TGTGCCAGCAGTTCAGGCCAGAATTATAATTCACCCCTCCACTTT.

This rearrangement joins TRBV14 to TRBJ1-2; D might be TRBD1 (5 bases). CDR1 and CDR2 (germline): SGHDN, FVKESK. V lost 5 bases and J 4 bases, leaving 17 bases between the germline ends. The CDR3 contains 15 residues. CDR3 DNA sequence: TGTGCCAGCAGCGAATTCTATGGGACGGGCTATGGCTACACCTTC. Residues: CASSEFYGTGYGYTF.

The genes are TRBV12-5 and TRBJ2-1; 14 bases are shared with TRBD2. Per germline, CDR1 LGHNT and CDR2 FRNRAP. This CDR3 has 18 amino acids. Losses at the gene ends were 5 bases for V and 5 bases for J; bases not matched to a gene: 11. The CDR3 region has the DNA TGTGCTAGTGGTAGATACAAACAGACTAGCGGGGGGGACAATGAGCAGTTCTTC. Translation gives CASGRYKQTSGGDNEQFF.

V usage is TRBV28 and J usage is TRBJ2-4; D ambiguous. Germline V gene data show CDR1 as MDHEN and CDR2 as SYDVKM. The CDR3 totals 16 residues. V was trimmed by 3 bases and J by 3 bases, leaving 15 bases between them. DNA for the CDR3: TGTGCCAGCAGTTTTGCCAAAGATAGAGGCAAAAACATTCAGTACTTC. Translated: CASSFAKDRGKNIQYF.

This sequence joins TRBV14 and TRBJ1-5; D remains ambiguous. V gave up 4 bases and J gave up 1 base, with 8 bases separating them. Per the germline V gene, CDR1 is SGHDN and CDR2 is FVKESK. The CDR3 is 14 amino acids. CDR3 residues: CASSPGRSNQPQHF. In DNA, the CDR3 is TGTGCCAGCAGCCCCGGACGGAGCAATCAGCCCCAGCATTTT.

The V and J genes are TRBV19 and TRBJ2-1; 12 positions match TRBD1. The CDR3 runs 17 residues. In germline, CDR1 is LNHDA, CDR2 SQIVND (reference sequence). V was pared by 6 bases and J by 4 bases, with 10 bases of the junction left unmatched. The chain's CDR3 is CASRVRDRGPGYNEQFF. CDR3 DNA sequence: TGTGCCAGTAGGGTGAGGGACAGGGGGCCGGGTTACAATGAGCAGTTCTTC.

V gene TRBV9 combines with J gene TRBJ1-2; TRBD1 matches 9 bases. V lost 5 bases to trimming and J lost 4 bases; unmatched junction nucleotides: 15. Germline V gives CDR1 SGDLS, CDR2 YYNGEE. The CDR3 has 17 residues. CDR3 DNA: TGTGCCAGCAGTGGAGGGACAGGGCAGGGGTGGGGCTATGGCTACACCTTC. Its translation: CASSGGTGQGWGYGYTF. Based on the CDR3 plus reference TRBV9 and TRBJ1-2, the full variable domain is DSGVTQTPKHLITATGQRVTLRCSPRSGDLSVYWYQQSLDQGLQFLIQYYNGEERAKGNILERFSAQQFPDLHSELNLSSLELGDSALYFCASSGGTGQGWGYGYTFGSGTRLTVV.

The chain employs TRBV7-2 and TRBJ1-6, with D perhaps matching TRBD1 (5 bases). The V end lost 5 bases, the J end lost 10 bases, and 18 bases lay between the germline ends. Germline CDR1 is SGHTA and CDR2 is FQGNSA. The CDR3 has 15 residues. CDR3 loop: CASSGTQAGGSPLHF. Written as DNA, the CDR3 is TGTGCCAGCAGCGGAACACAGGCGGGTGGATCACCCCTCCACTTT.

The chain carries TRBV7-9 and TRBJ2-3; D remains unclear. Per germline, CDR1 SEHNR and CDR2 FQNEAQ (reference sequence). The V and J ends lost 5 bases and 0 bases respectively, with 12 bases between them. The CDR3 is 15 residues long. The CDR3 bases are TGTGCCAGCAGCCCCGGGCAGGCTAGCACAGATACGCAGTATTTT. This gives the protein CASSPGQASTDTQYF.

This chain links TRBV7-8 with TRBJ1-3, with TRBD1 matching 8 bases. This CDR3 region has 16 residues. CDR1 and CDR2 (germline): SGHVS, FQNEAQ. The junction had 4 bases not matched to a gene; V was cut back by 2 bases and J by 1 base. The CDR3 loop is CASSLQGAGSGNTIYF. CDR3 in DNA: TGTGCCAGCAGCTTACAGGGGGCAGGTTCTGGAAACACCATATATTTT.

The chain carries TRBV18 and TRBJ1-1; 7 bases align to TRBD1. In germline, CDR1 is KGHSH, CDR2 LQKENI. V lost 1 base, J lost 7 bases, and 15 bases stayed unmatched. This CDR3 has 17 residues. The CDR3 DNA follows: TGTGCCAGCTCACCACGTACGAAGATAGGGACAGAAGGTGAAGCTTTCTTT. Translating it yields CASSPRTKIGTEGEAFF.

This chain links TRBV6-6 with TRBJ2-1; the match to TRBD2 covers 15 bases. Germline trimming cut 6 bases from V and 7 bases from J; bases unmatched to any gene: 4. CDR1 and CDR2 (germline): MNHNY, SVGAGI (reference sequence). The CDR3 is made up of 15 amino acids. In DNA, the CDR3 is TGTGCCAGCAGAAAAGGACTAGCGGGGGGGAATGAGCAGTTCTTC. The encoded protein is CASRKGLAGGNEQFF.

The genes are TRBV27 and TRBJ2-7, with D perhaps matching TRBD2 (5 bases). CDR1 is MNHEY, CDR2 SMNVEV, per germline (reference sequence). Trimming took 8 bases from V and 0 from J, leaving 11 bases between them. CDR3 length equals 13 residues. CDR3 bases: TGTGCCAGCGGCCGGGATAGCTCCTACGAGCAGTACTTC. Amino acids: CASGRDSSYEQYF.

The chain has TRBV5-4 and TRBJ2-3; D perhaps matches TRBD1 (8 bases). V was shortened by 2 bases and J by 6 bases, with 22 bases between the two germline ends. This CDR3 is built from 17 residues. Per the germline V gene, CDR1 is SGHNT and CDR2 is YYREEE (reference sequence). DNA for the CDR3: TGTGCCAGCAGCTTCGGTAGACAAGGACAGGGAGGGGATACGCAGTATTTT. The encoded protein is CASSFGRQGQGGDTQYF.

The chain uses TRBV4-2 and TRBJ1-2; D gene uncertain. Trimming shortened V by 2 bases and J by 0 bases, and 13 bases separated the two germline ends. This CDR3 contains 16 residues. The V gene's germline CDR1 is LGHNA and CDR2 YNFKEQ. This CDR3 is CASSQNVQETNYGYTF. The CDR3 DNA is TGTGCCAGCAGCCAAAACGTTCAGGAGACTAACTATGGCTACACCTTC.

The chain employs TRBV29-1 and TRBJ1-2; D gene ambiguous. This CDR3 has 13 amino acids. V was shortened by 0 bases and J by 0 bases, with 5 bases between the two germline ends. Germline-derived CDR1 and CDR2 are SQVTM and ANQGSEA. The chain's CDR3 is CSVEDSANYGYTF. CDR3 DNA sequence: TGCAGCGTTGAAGATTCAGCTAACTATGGCTACACCTTC.

J is TRBJ1-1 and V is TRBV2; the match to TRBD1 covers 12 bases. This CDR3 is built from 19 residues. The V and J ends lost 6 bases and 0 bases, in that order; junction bases with no gene match: 14. Germline-derived CDR1 and CDR2 are SNHLY and FYNNEI. The CDR3 region has the DNA TGTGCCAGCAGAGAGCTAGGGACAGGGGGCTTCTTCATGAACACTGAAGCTTTCTTT. Translation: CASRELGTGGFFMNTEAFF. The full variable domain, rest sourced from reference TRBV2 and TRBJ1-1, is EPEVTQTPSHQVTQMGQEVILRCVPISNHLYFYWYRQILGQKVEFLVSFYNNEISEKSEIFDDQFSVERPDGSNFTLKIRSTKLEDSAMYFCASRELGTGGFFMNTEAFFGQGTRLTVV.

The genes are TRBV2 and TRBJ1-2; D may be TRBD1 (5 bases). The length of the CDR3 is 14 residues. Trimming removed 2 bases from V and 7 bases from J, with 14 bases in between. The germline V gene has CDR1 SNHLY and CDR2 FYNNEI. This chain's CDR3 is CASSERGIVRGYTF. The DNA of the CDR3 is TGTGCCAGCAGTGAACGGGGGATAGTGCGTGGCTACACCTTC.

The chain links TRBV30 to TRBJ2-3, with a possible D match to TRBD1 (7 bases). The germline V gene has CDR1 GTSNPN and CDR2 SVGIG (reference sequence). The CDR3 extends over 16 amino acids. The CDR3: CARGGLTGKNTDTQYF. CDR3 sequence (DNA): TGTGCTCGGGGAGGCCTGACAGGGAAGAATACAGATACGCAGTATTTT.

The chain is built from TRBV5-6 and TRBJ2-7; tentative D call: TRBD1 (7 bases). The CDR3 covers 15 residues. The V end was cut by 4 bases, the J end by 1 base, with 15 bases between. Germline V CDR1 and CDR2: SGHDT, YYEEEE. The DNA for the CDR3 is TGTGCCAGCAGCCTATCGACAGGGAGGTCCTACGAGCAGTACTTC. Translation gives CASSLSTGRSYEQYF.